This T cell receptor beta chain was captured by sequencing in a study of shared clonotypes between healthy human individuals. Whole-study context: Contributing individuals were two females and three males aged 18 to 49. Each donor had three CD4 naive, three CD4 memory, two CD8 naive and one CD8 memory plate.

All the donors were Caucasian adults who lived in Nashville, Tennessee. The assay was immunoSEQ multiplex PCR, and TCRdb's table has in-frame clones only and misses some. The data hold roughly 2,300,000 clones, with approximately 90% observed a single time. Trimming stripped 2 bases from V and 0 bases from J, with 14 bases between. Germline CDR1 is PRHDT and CDR2 is FYEKMQ (reference sequence). This CDR3 has 18 residues. The rearrangement joins TRBV13 to TRBJ2-6; tentatively, D is TRBD1 (5 bases). The sequence was obtained from a man between 18 and 29 years old in good health. Some clones in this sample may be carry-over from other donors' samples. The sequenced sample was naive CD4+ T cells from PBMCs. Stated subset: CD45RA+ positively selected. The CDR3 DNA sequence: TGTGCCAGCAGCTTATCCACAAGACAGTTCTCTGGGGCCAACGTCCTGACTTTC. It specifies CASSLSTRQFSGANVLTF. The entire variable domain, with the rest obtained from reference TRBV13 and TRBJ2-6, is as follows: AAGVIQSPRHLIKEKRETATLKCYPIPRHDTVYWYQQGPGQDPQFLISFYEKMQSDKGSIPDRFSAQQFSDYHSELNMSSLELGDSALYFCASSLSTRQFSGANVLTFGAGSRLTVL.